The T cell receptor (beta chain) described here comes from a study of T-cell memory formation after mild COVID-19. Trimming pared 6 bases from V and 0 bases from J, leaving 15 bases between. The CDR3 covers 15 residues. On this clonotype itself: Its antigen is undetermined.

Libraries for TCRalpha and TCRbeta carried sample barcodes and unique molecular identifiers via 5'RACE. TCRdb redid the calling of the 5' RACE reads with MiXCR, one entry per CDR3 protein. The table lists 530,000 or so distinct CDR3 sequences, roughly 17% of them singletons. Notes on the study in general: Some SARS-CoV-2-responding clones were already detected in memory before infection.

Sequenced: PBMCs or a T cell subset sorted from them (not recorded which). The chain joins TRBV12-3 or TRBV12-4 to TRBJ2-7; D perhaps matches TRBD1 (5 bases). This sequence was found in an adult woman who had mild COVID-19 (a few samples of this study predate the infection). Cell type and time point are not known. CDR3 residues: CASSFLGRASYEQYF. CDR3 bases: TGTGCCAGCAGCTTCCTTGGCAGGGCCTCCTACGAGCAGTACTTC.